The present entry profiles one TCR beta chain with its context. This sample was included in a study of T cell responses to AZD1222 COVID-19 vaccine. Data came from immunoSEQ multiplex PCR; TCRdb stores just in-frame clones and leaves some out. Counted here are over 120,000 clones, about 90% occurring once; the ten biggest clones make up less than 3.5%. From germline, CDR1 is MDHEN and CDR2 SYDVKM. CDR3 length: 11 residues. Trimming took off 2 bases at V and 8 bases at J, with 3 bases between the two ends. This specimen consisted of peripheral blood, obtained 28 days after the second AZD1222 dose. This chain connects TRBV28 to TRBJ1-4, with no clear D. The sequence was collected from an adult who received the AZD1222 COVID-19 vaccine. CDR3 region: CASSLGEKLFF. The DNA for the CDR3 is TGTGCCAGCAGTTTAGGGGAAAAACTGTTTTTT.